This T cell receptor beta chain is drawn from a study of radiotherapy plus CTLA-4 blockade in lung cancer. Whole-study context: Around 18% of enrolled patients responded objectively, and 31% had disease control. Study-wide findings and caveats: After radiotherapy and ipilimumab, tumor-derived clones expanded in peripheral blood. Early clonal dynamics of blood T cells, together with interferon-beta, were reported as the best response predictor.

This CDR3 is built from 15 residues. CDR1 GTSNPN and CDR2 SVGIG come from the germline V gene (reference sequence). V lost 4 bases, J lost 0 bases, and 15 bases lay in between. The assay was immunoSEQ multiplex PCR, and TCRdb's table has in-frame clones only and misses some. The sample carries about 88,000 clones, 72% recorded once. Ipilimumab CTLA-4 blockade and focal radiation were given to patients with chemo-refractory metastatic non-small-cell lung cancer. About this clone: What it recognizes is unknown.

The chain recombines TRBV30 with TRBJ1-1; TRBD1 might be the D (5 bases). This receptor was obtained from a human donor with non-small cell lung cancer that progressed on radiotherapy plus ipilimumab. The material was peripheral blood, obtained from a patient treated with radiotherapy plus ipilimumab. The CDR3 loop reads CAWTPRGIMNTEAFF. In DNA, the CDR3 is TGTGCCTGGACCCCGCGGGGGATAATGAACACTGAAGCTTTCTTT.